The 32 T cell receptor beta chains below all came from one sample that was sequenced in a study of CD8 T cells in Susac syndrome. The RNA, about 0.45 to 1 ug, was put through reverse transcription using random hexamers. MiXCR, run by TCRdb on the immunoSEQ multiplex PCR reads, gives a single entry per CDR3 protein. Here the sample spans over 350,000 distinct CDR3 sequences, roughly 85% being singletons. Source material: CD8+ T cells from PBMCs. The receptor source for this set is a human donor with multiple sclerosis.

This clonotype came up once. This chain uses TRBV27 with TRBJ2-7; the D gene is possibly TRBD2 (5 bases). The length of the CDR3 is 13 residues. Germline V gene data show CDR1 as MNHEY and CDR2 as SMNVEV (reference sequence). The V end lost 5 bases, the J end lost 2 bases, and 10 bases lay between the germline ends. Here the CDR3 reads CASSARGTYEQYF. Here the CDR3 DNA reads TGTGCCAGCAGTGCCCGGGGAACCTACGAGCAGTACTTC.

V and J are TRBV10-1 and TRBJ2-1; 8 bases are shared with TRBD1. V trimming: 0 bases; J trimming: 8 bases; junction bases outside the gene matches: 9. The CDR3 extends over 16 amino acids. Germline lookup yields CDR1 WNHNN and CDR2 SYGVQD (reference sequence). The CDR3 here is CASSESVWTGHYEQFF. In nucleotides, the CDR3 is TGCGCCAGCAGTGAGTCGGTATGGACAGGGCATTATGAGCAGTTCTTC.

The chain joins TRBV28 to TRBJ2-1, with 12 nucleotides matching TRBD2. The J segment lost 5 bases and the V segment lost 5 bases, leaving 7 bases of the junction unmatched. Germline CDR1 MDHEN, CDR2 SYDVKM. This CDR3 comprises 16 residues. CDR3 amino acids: CASSQLAGGRDNEQFF. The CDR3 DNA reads TGTGCCAGCAGTCAACTAGCGGGAGGAAGGGACAATGAGCAGTTCTTC.

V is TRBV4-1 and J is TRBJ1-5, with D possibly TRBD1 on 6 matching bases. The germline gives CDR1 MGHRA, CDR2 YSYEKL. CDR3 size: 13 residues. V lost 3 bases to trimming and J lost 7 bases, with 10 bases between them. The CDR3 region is CASSQIGQQPQHF. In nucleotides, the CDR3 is TGCGCCAGCAGCCAGATTGGACAGCAGCCCCAGCATTTT.

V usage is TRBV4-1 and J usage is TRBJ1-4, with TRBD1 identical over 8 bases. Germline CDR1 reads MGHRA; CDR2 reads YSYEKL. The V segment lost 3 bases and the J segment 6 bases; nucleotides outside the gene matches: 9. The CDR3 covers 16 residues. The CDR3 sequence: CASSQGGQGRDEKLFF. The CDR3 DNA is TGCGCCAGCAGCCAGGGTGGACAGGGACGGGATGAAAAACTGTTTTTT.

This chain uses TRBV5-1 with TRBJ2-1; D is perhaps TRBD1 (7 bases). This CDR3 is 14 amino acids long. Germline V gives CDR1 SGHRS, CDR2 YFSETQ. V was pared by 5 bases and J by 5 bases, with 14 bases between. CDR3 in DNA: TGCGCCAGCAGACTTCCAGGGGGGAACAATGAGCAGTTCTTC. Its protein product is CASRLPGGNNEQFF.

CDR3 DNA sequence: TGTGCCTGTCTTGATGACAGGATGAACACTGAAGCTTTCTTT. Protein product: CACLDDRMNTEAFF. The V gene is TRBV30, the J gene TRBJ1-1; the D gene is possibly TRBD1 (6 bases). The CDR3 spans 14 residues. Germline CDR1 reads GTSNPN; CDR2 reads SVGIG (reference sequence). Trimming took off 6 bases at V and 0 bases at J, with 14 bases between the two ends.

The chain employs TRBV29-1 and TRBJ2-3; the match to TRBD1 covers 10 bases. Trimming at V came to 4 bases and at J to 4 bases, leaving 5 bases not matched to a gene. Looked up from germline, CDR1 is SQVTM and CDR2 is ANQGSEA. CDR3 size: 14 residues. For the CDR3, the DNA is TGCAGCGTTGGGCCGGGACAGGGGCCAGATACGCAGTATTTT. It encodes CSVGPGQGPDTQYF.

Here the CDR3 DNA reads TGTGCCAGCAGTTTATTGGGTCCGGCATCCCACGAGCAGTACTTC. Translation gives CASSLLGPASHEQYF. The rearrangement uses TRBV27 and TRBJ2-7; D not certain. The germline V gene has CDR1 MNHEY and CDR2 SMNVEV (reference sequence). The CDR3 length is 15 residues. V was cut by 1 base and J by 5 bases, with 15 bases left in between.

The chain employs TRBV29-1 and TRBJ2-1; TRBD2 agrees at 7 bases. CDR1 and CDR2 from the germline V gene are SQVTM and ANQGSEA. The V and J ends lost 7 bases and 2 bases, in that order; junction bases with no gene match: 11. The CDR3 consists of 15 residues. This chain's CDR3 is CSAPRGGGAYNEQFF. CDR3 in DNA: TGCAGCGCTCCCCGAGGTGGGGGGGCCTACAATGAGCAGTTCTTC.

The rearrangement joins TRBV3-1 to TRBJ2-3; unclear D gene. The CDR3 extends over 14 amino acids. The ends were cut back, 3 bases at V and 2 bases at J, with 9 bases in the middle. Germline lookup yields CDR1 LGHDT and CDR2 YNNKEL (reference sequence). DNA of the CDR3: TGTGCCAGCAGCCATAGAACCGCCACAGATACGCAGTATTTT. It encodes CASSHRTATDTQYF.

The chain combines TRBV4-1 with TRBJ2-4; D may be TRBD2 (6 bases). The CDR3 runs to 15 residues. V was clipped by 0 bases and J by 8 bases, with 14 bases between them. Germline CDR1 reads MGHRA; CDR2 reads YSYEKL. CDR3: CASSQERPGSHIQYF. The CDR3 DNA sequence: TGCGCCAGCAGCCAAGAGAGGCCCGGGAGTCACATTCAGTACTTC.

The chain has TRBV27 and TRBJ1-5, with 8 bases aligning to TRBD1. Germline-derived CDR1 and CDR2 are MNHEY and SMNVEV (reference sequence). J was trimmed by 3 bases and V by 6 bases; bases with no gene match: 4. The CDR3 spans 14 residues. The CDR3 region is CASSRGQVNQPQHF. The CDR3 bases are TGTGCCAGCAGCAGGGGGCAGGTCAATCAGCCCCAGCATTTT.

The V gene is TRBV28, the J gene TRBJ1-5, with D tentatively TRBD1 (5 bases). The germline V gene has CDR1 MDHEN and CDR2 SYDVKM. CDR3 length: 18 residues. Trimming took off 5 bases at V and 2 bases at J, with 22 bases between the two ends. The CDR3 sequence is CASSLTFYGDLGNQPQHF. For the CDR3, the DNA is TGTGCCAGCAGTCTCACATTCTACGGGGACTTGGGCAATCAGCCCCAGCATTTT.

CDR3 loop: CASSLHGTPPYEQYF. The CDR3 region has the DNA TGTGCCAGCAGTCTTCACGGGACTCCCCCCTACGAGCAGTACTTC. V gene TRBV7-9 combines with J gene TRBJ2-7; the D gene is possibly TRBD2 (6 bases). The V gene's germline CDR1 is SEHNR and CDR2 FQNEAQ (reference sequence). This CDR3 comprises 15 residues. V shed 6 bases and J shed 2 bases, with 17 bases lying between them. Complete variable domain (other parts from reference TRBV7-9 and TRBJ2-7): DTGVSQNPRHKITKRGQNVTFRCDPISEHNRLYWYRQTLGQGPEFLTYFQNEAQLEKSRLLSDRFSAERPKGSFSTLEIQRTEQGDSAMYLCASSLHGTPPYEQYFGPGTRLTVT.

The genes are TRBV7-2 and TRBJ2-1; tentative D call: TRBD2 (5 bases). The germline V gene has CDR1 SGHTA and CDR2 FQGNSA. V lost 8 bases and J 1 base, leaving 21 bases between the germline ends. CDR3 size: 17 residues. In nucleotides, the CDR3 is TGTGCCAGCGCTCCCTCAAAGGGAGCCCGATCCTACAATGAGCAGTTCTTC. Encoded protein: CASAPSKGARSYNEQFF.

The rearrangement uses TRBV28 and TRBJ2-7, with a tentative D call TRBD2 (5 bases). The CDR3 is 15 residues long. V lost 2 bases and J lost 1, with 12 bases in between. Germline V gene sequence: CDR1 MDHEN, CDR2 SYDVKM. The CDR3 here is CASSLRGSTSYEQYF. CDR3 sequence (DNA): TGTGCCAGCAGTTTAAGAGGGTCAACTTCCTACGAGCAGTACTTC.

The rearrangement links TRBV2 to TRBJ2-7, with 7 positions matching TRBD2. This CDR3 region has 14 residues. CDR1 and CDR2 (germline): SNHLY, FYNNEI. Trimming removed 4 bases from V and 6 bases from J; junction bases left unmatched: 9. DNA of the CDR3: TGTGCCAGCAGTGTTGGCGGGAGCCCCCGCGAGCAGTACTTC. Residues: CASSVGGSPREQYF.

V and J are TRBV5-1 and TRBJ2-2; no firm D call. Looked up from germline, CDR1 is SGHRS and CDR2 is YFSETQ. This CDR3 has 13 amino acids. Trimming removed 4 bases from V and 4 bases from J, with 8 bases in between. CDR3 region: CASSRDGTGELFF. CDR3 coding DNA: TGCGCCAGCAGCCGTGACGGCACCGGGGAGCTGTTTTTT.

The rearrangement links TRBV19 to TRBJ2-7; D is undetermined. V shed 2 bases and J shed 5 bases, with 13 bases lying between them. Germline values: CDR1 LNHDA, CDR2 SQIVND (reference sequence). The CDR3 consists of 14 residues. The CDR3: CASSISVSLNEQYF. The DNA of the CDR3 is TGTGCCAGTAGTATAAGTGTTTCCCTTAACGAGCAGTACTTC.

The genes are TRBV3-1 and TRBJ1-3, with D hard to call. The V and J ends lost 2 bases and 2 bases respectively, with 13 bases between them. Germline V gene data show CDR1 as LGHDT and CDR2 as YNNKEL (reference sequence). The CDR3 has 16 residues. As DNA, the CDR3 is TGTGCCAGCAGCCAAATGGAGATTCCCCCTGGAAACACCATATATTTT. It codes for CASSQMEIPPGNTIYF. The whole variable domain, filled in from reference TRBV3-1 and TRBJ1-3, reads DTAVSQTPKYLVTQMGNDKSIKCEQNLGHDTMYWYKQDSKKFLKIMFSYNNKELIINETVPNRFSPKSPDKAHLNLHINSLELGDSAVYFCASSQMEIPPGNTIYFGEGSWLTVV.

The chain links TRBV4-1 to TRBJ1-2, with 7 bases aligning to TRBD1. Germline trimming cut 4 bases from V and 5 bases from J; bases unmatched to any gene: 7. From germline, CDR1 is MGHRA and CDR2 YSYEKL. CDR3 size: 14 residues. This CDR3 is CASSLSPTGYGYTF. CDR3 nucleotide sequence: TGCGCCAGCAGCCTTTCCCCGACAGGGTATGGCTACACCTTC.

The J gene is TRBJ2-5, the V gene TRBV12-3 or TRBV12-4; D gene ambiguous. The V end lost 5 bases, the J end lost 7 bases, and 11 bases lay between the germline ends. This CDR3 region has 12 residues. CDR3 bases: TGTGCCAGCAGTCTAGGTGTCGGGACCCAGTACTTC. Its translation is CASSLGVGTQYF.

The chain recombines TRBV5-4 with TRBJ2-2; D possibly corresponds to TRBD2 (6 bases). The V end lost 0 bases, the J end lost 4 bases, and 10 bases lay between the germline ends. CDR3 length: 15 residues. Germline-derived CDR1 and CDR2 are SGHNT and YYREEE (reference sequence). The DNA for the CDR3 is TGTGCCAGCAGCTTGGCGCAGGGAGGCACCGGGGAGCTGTTTTTT. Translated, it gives CASSLAQGGTGELFF.

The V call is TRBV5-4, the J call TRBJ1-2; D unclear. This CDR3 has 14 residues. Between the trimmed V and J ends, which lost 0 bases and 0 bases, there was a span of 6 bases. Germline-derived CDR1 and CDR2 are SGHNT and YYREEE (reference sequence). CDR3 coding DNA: TGTGCCAGCAGCTTGGGTGACGCTAACTATGGCTACACCTTC. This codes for CASSLGDANYGYTF.

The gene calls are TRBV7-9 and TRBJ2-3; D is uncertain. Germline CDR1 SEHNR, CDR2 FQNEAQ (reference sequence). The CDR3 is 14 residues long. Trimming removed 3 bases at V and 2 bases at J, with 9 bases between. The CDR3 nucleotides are TGTGCCAGCAGCTTCGACTCCCTCACAGATACGCAGTATTTT. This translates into CASSFDSLTDTQYF.

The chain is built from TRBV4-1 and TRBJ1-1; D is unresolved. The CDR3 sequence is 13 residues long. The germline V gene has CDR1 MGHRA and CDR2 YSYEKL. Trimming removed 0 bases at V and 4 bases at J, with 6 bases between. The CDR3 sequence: CASSQDGPTEAFF. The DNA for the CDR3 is TGCGCCAGCAGCCAAGATGGCCCCACTGAAGCTTTCTTT.

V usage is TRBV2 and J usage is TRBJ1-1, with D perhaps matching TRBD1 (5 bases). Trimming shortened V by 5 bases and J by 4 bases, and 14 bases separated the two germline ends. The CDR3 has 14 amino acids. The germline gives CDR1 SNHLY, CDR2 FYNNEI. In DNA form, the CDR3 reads TGTGCCAGCAGTACCGGGGCCTTAAGCACTGAAGCTTTCTTT. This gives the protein CASSTGALSTEAFF.

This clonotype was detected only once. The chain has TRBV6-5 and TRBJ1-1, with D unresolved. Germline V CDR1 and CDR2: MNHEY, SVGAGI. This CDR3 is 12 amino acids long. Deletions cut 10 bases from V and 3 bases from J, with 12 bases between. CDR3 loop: CATRDSYTEAFF. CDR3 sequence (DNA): TGTGCCACCCGAGACTCTTACACTGAAGCTTTCTTT.

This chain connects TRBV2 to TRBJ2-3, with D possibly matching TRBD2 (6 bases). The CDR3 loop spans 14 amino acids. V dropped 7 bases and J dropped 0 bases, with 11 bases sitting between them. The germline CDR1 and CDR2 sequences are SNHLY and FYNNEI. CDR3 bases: TGTGCCAGCATGGGCGGGGATAGCACAGATACGCAGTATTTT. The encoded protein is CASMGGDSTDTQYF.

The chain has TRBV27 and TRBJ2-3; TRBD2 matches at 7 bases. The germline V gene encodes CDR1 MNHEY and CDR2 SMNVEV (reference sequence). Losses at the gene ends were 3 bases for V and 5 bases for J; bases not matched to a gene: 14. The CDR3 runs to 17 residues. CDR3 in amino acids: CASSFLLAPGALDTQYF. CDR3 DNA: TGTGCCAGCAGTTTCCTACTAGCGCCGGGAGCCCTAGATACGCAGTATTTT.

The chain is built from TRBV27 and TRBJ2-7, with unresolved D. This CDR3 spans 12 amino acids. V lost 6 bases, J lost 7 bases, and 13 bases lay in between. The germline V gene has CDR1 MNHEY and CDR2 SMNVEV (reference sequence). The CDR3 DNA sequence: TGTGCCAGCAGGCGGAGTACTGATGAGCAGTACTTC. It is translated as CASRRSTDEQYF.